This note documents a single T cell receptor (beta chain) sequence. The count of this clonotype is one. What antigen it recognizes has not been identified. A read error may produce the germline difference seen at one junction end. Total RNA and DNA were co-extracted without cell sorting from about 19-30 mg of bulk tissue using the AllPrep DNA/RNA mini kit. Between late 2015 and early 2016, roughly 5 patients in China with histopathologically diagnosed primary liver carcinoma had their tumors surgically resected. At the time of sampling, the patients were treatment-naive and had chronic HBV infection. Five spatially separated regions were sampled from each tumor: the superior, inferior, left-lateral and right-lateral poles, plus the tumor centre. More than 80% viable tumor cells were found by histology in every tumor sample. Pieces of fresh tumor and adjacent tissue were cut in half, with one half kept in RNAlater at -80 degrees C and the other half sent for histology.

Starting from about 500 ng total RNA, TCRbeta-specific cDNA was produced by reverse transcription with a constant-region primer and ProtoScript II reverse transcriptase. The TCRbeta libraries were prepared through three rounds of nested multiplex PCR following a slightly modified ARM-PCR procedure. The first two PCR rounds used multiplex TRBV1-TRBV30 forward primers with a Cbeta reverse primer, each for 10 cycles. Sample barcodes and Illumina adapters were added in a final 25-cycle PCR with Deep VentR polymerase. Before sequencing, amplicons of 200-500 bp were purified from gel using a QIAquick gel extraction kit. TCRbeta amplicons were sequenced on an Illumina HiSeq 2500 with 250-bp paired-end reads. From the authors' description of their analysis: Quality trimming of reads was performed with Trimmomatic v0.33, and paired reads were merged with FLASH v1.2.11 so that full CDR3 sequences could be recovered. V, D and J germline segments were assigned to the rearranged TCRbeta sequences by MiGEC v1.2.1b. Clonotype statistics and Shannon-Wiener diversity indices were calculated with VDJtools v1.0.0. To reduce sampling bias, subsequent analyses other than the diversity analysis used only the 250 most abundant clonotypes in each sample. In TCRdb, the public reads were trimmed at Q25 with fastp and aligned with MiXCR, with productive beta chains retained. Each entry is one CDR3 protein sequence, shown with its most common DNA and genes. V and J calls and clone size were set by TCRdb, not the authors. The sample has about 54,000 distinct CDR3 sequences on record, roughly 77% of them singletons. Clones ranked in the top ten supply under 30% of the sample.

CDR1 and CDR2 (MNHNY, SVGAGI) derive from the germline V gene (reference sequence). The CDR3, from cysteine to phenylalanine, totals 16 residues. The only DNA kept is the CDR3, 48 bases in frame from the first base. This record belongs to a study of tumor-infiltrating lymphocytes in primary liver carcinoma (TCRdb year 2017). Background on the whole study: Of the five patients (three men and two women, aged 30 to 69 years), four had hepatocellular carcinoma and one had combined HCC and intrahepatic cholangiocarcinoma. High reproducibility was observed for the technical replicate repertoires, with mean shared-clone rates about 0.92 and correlation coefficients above 0.98. Samples yielded roughly 3.5 to 8 million productive TCRbeta reads; read depth did not differ significantly between tissue types. TCRbeta repertoire sequencing, expression microarrays and whole-exome sequencing were combined in the study across five regions of each liver tumor, with adjacent normal tissue and blood also included. A total of roughly 35 specimens from 5 patients went through TCRbeta repertoire sequencing, namely 25 tumor regions, 5 adjacent noncancerous liver tissues and 5 peripheral blood samples. To link TCRbeta repertoire diversity to the local molecular phenotype, the 20 to 25 tumor region samples were profiled with Agilent mRNA microarrays. Tumors of the five patients were stage T1-T3 N0M0 with maximum diameters of about 4.2 to 10 cm. The investigation overall reported the following: Only a few patients were included in the study, and the authors note that the findings should be validated in a larger study. Only about 7.5-25% of top clones were present in all five regions of a tumor, suggesting spatial heterogeneity of tumor-infiltrating T cells. Because the samples were bulk and unsorted, CD4+ and CD8+ T cell repertoires could not be compared. Repertoire overlap was higher between tumor regions (mean around 36%) than tumor-adjacent (approximately 17%) or tumor-blood (approximately 14%) pairs, consistent with antigen-driven expansion. The top 250 clones made up a significantly larger repertoire fraction in tumors than in blood (p = 0.039). Because only the TCR beta chain was sequenced and unpaired alpha chains were not captured, true repertoire diversity is likely underestimated.

The sequenced sample was liver tumor tissue from sampling region 2. The cell subset or site label on this specimen signifies: tumor region T2, inferior pole. The rearranged segments are TRBV6-6 and TRBJ1-6; the junction holds 9 bases that match TRBD1. The TCR originated in a man aged 35 to 55 with primary liver carcinoma and hepatitis B virus infection. The CDR3 is CANRSPDRGENSPLLF. The nucleotide sequence reads TGTGCCAACAGATCACCGGACAGGGGAGAAAATTCACCCCTCCTCTTT.